This T cell receptor beta chain was captured by sequencing in a study of technical replicates of blood from a few donors. Clones were sequenced by immunoSEQ multiplex PCR, and TCRdb holds only the in-frame ones, with some missing. Of tens of thousands of clones in the sample, about 90% were seen once. Germline CDR1 is LNHDA and CDR2 is SQIVND (reference sequence). The CDR3 extends over 15 amino acids. Losses at the gene ends were 7 bases for V and 5 bases for J; bases not matched to a gene: 8. The TCR comes from a human donor in good health. V is TRBV19 and J is TRBJ2-2, with 9 bases that match TRBD2. The sample was T cells isolated from PBMCs. In nucleotides, the CDR3 is TGTGCCAGTACTCGACTAGCGGAATTAACCGGGGAGCTGTTTTTT. It encodes CASTRLAELTGELFF.